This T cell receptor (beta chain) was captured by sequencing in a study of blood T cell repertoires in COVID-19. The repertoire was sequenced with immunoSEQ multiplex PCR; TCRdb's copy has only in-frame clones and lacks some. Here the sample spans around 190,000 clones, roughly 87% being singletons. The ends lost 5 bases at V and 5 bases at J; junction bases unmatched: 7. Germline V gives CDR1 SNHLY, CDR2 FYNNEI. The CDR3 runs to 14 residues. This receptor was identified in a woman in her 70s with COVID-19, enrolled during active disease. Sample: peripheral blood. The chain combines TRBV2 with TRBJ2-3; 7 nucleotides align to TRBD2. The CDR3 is CASSWWEGQDTQYF. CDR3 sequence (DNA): TGTGCCAGCAGTTGGTGGGAGGGCCAAGATACGCAGTATTTT. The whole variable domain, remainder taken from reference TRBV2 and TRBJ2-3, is EPEVTQTPSHQVTQMGQEVILRCVPISNHLYFYWYRQILGQKVEFLVSFYNNEISEKSEIFDDQFSVERPDGSNFTLKIRSTKLEDSAMYFCASSWWEGQDTQYFGPGTRLTVL.